This T cell receptor (beta chain) originates from a study of CD8+CD57+ T cells in acquired aplastic anemia. Turning to the study itself: When averaged, DNA from sorted CD4+ and CD8+ cells came to about 2.9 ug. Findings of the study overall: Overlapping CD8+ CDR3 repertoires of patients and controls contained around 31 shared sequences. Patients did not significantly differ from controls in CD8+ Simpson's diversity.

V was cut by 8 bases and J by 1 base, with 11 bases left in between. This CDR3 is built from 14 residues. Germline CDR1 reads SGHVS; CDR2 reads FNYEAQ. As for this clonotype: Its antigen is unknown. This may stem from a read error, because a much larger clone lies one nucleotide away.

It was genomic DNA that served as the template for profiling TCR beta VDJ and CDR3. One entry per CDR3 protein results from TCRdb running MiXCR on the reads. The sample holds about 220,000 distinct CDR3 sequences, roughly 35% seen once. The sequence came from a human donor in good health, serving as a control. The chain employs TRBV7-6 and TRBJ2-2; D perhaps matches TRBD1 (6 bases). Sequencing was carried out using sorted CD4+, CD8+, or CD8+CD57+ T cells (not recorded which) from PBMCs. CDR3 in amino acids: CASGWTVNTGELFF. Written as DNA, the CDR3 is TGTGCCAGCGGCTGGACAGTGAACACCGGGGAGCTGTTTTTT.